Listed below are T cell receptor beta chains from one sample, sequenced in a study of blood T cells in healthy people across ages. Each CDR3 protein gets one entry after TCRdb re-called the 5' RACE reads with MiXCR. The repertoire holds some 1.5 million distinct CDR3 sequences, with roughly 30% as singletons. Input material: blood. Receptor source: a woman under 40 in good health. Each CDR3 is given with its conserved first and last residue. D genes are given only for firm matches. Rows give clone size only sometimes, using once, few, many, or a class for an expanded clone.

J gene: TRBJ1-5
clone size: -
D gene: -
V gene: TRBV27
CDR3 DNA: TGTGCCAGCAGCTCGGGACCGTTCAATCAGCCCCAGCATTTT
CDR3 protein: CASSSGPFNQPQHF

J gene: TRBJ2-1
clone size: once
D gene: -
V gene: TRBV28
CDR3 DNA: TGTGCCAGCCACCTCACAGGGAGCTCCTGCAATGAGCAGTTCTTC
CDR3 protein: CASHLTGSSCNEQFF

J gene: TRBJ2-5
clone size: few
D gene: TRBD2
V gene: TRBV29-1
CDR3 DNA: TGCAGCGTTGTTGGCTTAGCGGGGGGGTTAGAGACCCAGTACTTC
CDR3 protein: CSVVGLAGGLETQYF

J gene: TRBJ2-3
clone size: -
D gene: -
V gene: TRBV7-6
CDR3 DNA: TGTGCCAGCAGCGACCCAACAGGGTCCACAGATACGCAGTATTTT
CDR3 protein: CASSDPTGSTDTQYF

J gene: TRBJ2-5
clone size: -
D gene: TRBD1
V gene: TRBV6-9
CDR3 DNA: TGTGCCAGCAGTTCATACCGGGACAGAGGGACCCAGTACTTC
CDR3 protein: CASSSYRDRGTQYF

J gene: TRBJ1-2
clone size: -
D gene: -
V gene: TRBV10-3
CDR3 DNA: TGTGCCATCAGGGGTCAAGGGGGCTATGGCTACACCTTC
CDR3 protein: CAIRGQGGYGYTF

J gene: TRBJ2-7
clone size: many
D gene: -
V gene: TRBV28
CDR3 DNA: TGTGCCAGTCAGGGGGGTTGGGACGAGCAGTACTTC
CDR3 protein: CASQGGWDEQYF

J gene: TRBJ2-5
clone size: few
D gene: TRBD2
V gene: TRBV7-9
CDR3 DNA: TGTGCCAGCAGCTCGGGACTAGTTGTAGGAGAGACCCAGTACTTC
CDR3 protein: CASSSGLVVGETQYF

J gene: TRBJ1-2
clone size: -
D gene: -
V gene: TRBV12-3/TRBV12-4
CDR3 DNA: TGTGCCAGCAGGGGGGGCTCCTATGGCTACACCTTC
CDR3 protein: CASRGGSYGYTF

J gene: TRBJ2-6
clone size: many
D gene: -
V gene: TRBV10-2
CDR3 DNA: TGCGCCAGCAGTGAGATTGTCCTTTCTGGGGCCAACGTCCTGACTTTC
CDR3 protein: CASSEIVLSGANVLTF

J gene: TRBJ1-2
clone size: many
D gene: -
V gene: TRBV5-1
CDR3 DNA: TGCGCCAGCAGCTTGGATCCGGGGCACTATGGCTACACCTTC
CDR3 protein: CASSLDPGHYGYTF

J gene: TRBJ2-5
clone size: few
D gene: TRBD2
V gene: TRBV7-2
CDR3 DNA: TGTGCCAGCAGGCTTCTAGCGGTCAGCGAGACCCAGTACTTC
CDR3 protein: CASRLLAVSETQYF

J gene: TRBJ1-1
clone size: -
D gene: -
V gene: TRBV14
CDR3 DNA: TGTGCCAGCAGCCCGATGGGGATGAACACTGAAGCTTTCTTT
CDR3 protein: CASSPMGMNTEAFF

J gene: TRBJ2-7
clone size: -
D gene: -
V gene: TRBV7-2
CDR3 DNA: TGTGCCAGCAGCACCTTCCCCAGCGCAGGCGAGCAGTACTTC
CDR3 protein: CASSTFPSAGEQYF

J gene: TRBJ2-1
clone size: few
D gene: -
V gene: TRBV9
CDR3 DNA: TGTGCCAGCAGCGTAGAAATGGCCCACAATGAGCAGTTCTTC
CDR3 protein: CASSVEMAHNEQFF

J gene: TRBJ2-7
clone size: -
D gene: TRBD2
V gene: TRBV27
CDR3 DNA: TGTGCCAGCAGTTCCCCAACCGGGGGGGGATACAATGAGCAGTACTTC
CDR3 protein: CASSSPTGGGYNEQYF

J gene: TRBJ2-1
clone size: -
D gene: TRBD2
V gene: TRBV6-2/TRBV6-3
CDR3 DNA: TGTGCCAGCAGTTCCCTCCCGTTGAGATCCCCGGGACTAGCGGGAGGGAAACAGTTCTTC
CDR3 protein: CASSSLPLRSPGLAGGKQFF

J gene: TRBJ2-7
clone size: -
D gene: -
V gene: TRBV29-1
CDR3 DNA: TGCAGCGTCTTGTCGGACGGTGCTCCCTACGAGCAGTACTTC
CDR3 protein: CSVLSDGAPYEQYF

J gene: TRBJ1-2
clone size: few
D gene: TRBD1
V gene: TRBV6-1
CDR3 DNA: TGTGCCAGCAGTGAACGGGACAGCTCTAACTATGGCTACACCTTC
CDR3 protein: CASSERDSSNYGYTF

J gene: TRBJ2-3
clone size: once
D gene: TRBD1
V gene: TRBV7-2
CDR3 DNA: TGTGCCAGCAGCCAGGACAGGGGAGTTGGTACGCAGTATTTT
CDR3 protein: CASSQDRGVGTQYF

J gene: TRBJ2-1
clone size: few
D gene: -
V gene: TRBV18
CDR3 DNA: TGTGCCAGCTCACCAATCGAACAGAATGAGCAGTTCTTC
CDR3 protein: CASSPIEQNEQFF

J gene: TRBJ2-7
clone size: -
D gene: TRBD1
V gene: TRBV5-1
CDR3 DNA: TGCTCCAGTATAGACAGGGGGAATGAGCAGTACTTC
CDR3 protein: CSSIDRGNEQYF

J gene: TRBJ2-7
clone size: -
D gene: TRBD2
V gene: TRBV5-1
CDR3 DNA: TGCGCCAGCAGTCTGACTAGCGGCAGCTCCTACAATGAGCAGTACTTC
CDR3 protein: CASSLTSGSSYNEQYF

J gene: TRBJ1-2
clone size: few
D gene: -
V gene: TRBV5-5
CDR3 DNA: TGTGCCAGCAGCTTGGGGGAAGGAGTGACGGTCTATGGCTACACCTTC
CDR3 protein: CASSLGEGVTVYGYTF

J gene: TRBJ2-1
clone size: -
D gene: TRBD2
V gene: TRBV2
CDR3 DNA: TGTGCCAGCAGGACCGGGACTAGCCTGGGGAATGAGCAGTTCTTC
CDR3 protein: CASRTGTSLGNEQFF

J gene: TRBJ2-3
clone size: -
D gene: -
V gene: TRBV4-1
CDR3 DNA: TGCGCCAGCAGAGACCCGGGGCCAGATACGCAGTATTTT
CDR3 protein: CASRDPGPDTQYF

J gene: TRBJ2-7
clone size: few
D gene: -
V gene: TRBV5-1
CDR3 DNA: TGCGCCAGCAGCCCGGAGGGGCCTGGTCCCTACGAGCAGTACTTC
CDR3 protein: CASSPEGPGPYEQYF

J gene: TRBJ2-7
clone size: -
D gene: TRBD2
V gene: TRBV11-2
CDR3 DNA: TGTGCCAGCAAAGCTAGCGGGAGTCCCCACGAGCAGTACTTC
CDR3 protein: CASKASGSPHEQYF

J gene: TRBJ2-1
clone size: -
D gene: -
V gene: TRBV5-6
CDR3 DNA: TGTGCCAGCAGCTCTACTAGAAGGGAGCAGTTCTTC
CDR3 protein: CASSSTRREQFF

J gene: TRBJ1-1
clone size: -
D gene: -
V gene: TRBV5-1
CDR3 DNA: TGCGCCAGCAGCACAGGTCGGGCGGGAACCACTGAAGCTTTCTTT
CDR3 protein: CASSTGRAGTTEAFF

J gene: TRBJ1-1
clone size: few
D gene: -
V gene: TRBV24-1
CDR3 DNA: TGTGCCACCAGTGATTCCCAAGGGAGGGCTTTCTTT
CDR3 protein: CATSDSQGRAFF

J gene: TRBJ2-7
clone size: -
D gene: TRBD1
V gene: TRBV7-6
CDR3 DNA: TGTGCCAGCAGCTTAGCTCGGACAGGGGGCAGGTACGAGCAGTACTTC
CDR3 protein: CASSLARTGGRYEQYF

J gene: TRBJ1-2
clone size: few
D gene: TRBD1
V gene: TRBV28
CDR3 DNA: TGTGCCAGCAAAGGGGGGACAGGAGACGGCTACACCTTC
CDR3 protein: CASKGGTGDGYTF

J gene: TRBJ2-7
clone size: -
D gene: -
V gene: TRBV4-1
CDR3 DNA: TGCGCCAGCAGCCAAGATGATGGCGGGATTATTCCGTTCGAGCAGTACTTC
CDR3 protein: CASSQDDGGIIPFEQYF

J gene: TRBJ2-7
clone size: -
D gene: TRBD1
V gene: TRBV25-1
CDR3 DNA: TGTGCCCGCCAGAATCAGGACAGGACTTACGAGCAGTACTTC
CDR3 protein: CARQNQDRTYEQYF

J gene: TRBJ2-3
clone size: -
D gene: -
V gene: TRBV20-1
CDR3 DNA: TGCAGTGCTAGAACTCCTGACAGCCTAAGCACAGATACGCAGTATTTT
CDR3 protein: CSARTPDSLSTDTQYF

J gene: TRBJ2-1
clone size: -
D gene: -
V gene: TRBV7-2
CDR3 DNA: TGTGCCAGCAGCCGACACGCCTACAATGAGCAGTTCTTC
CDR3 protein: CASSRHAYNEQFF

J gene: TRBJ2-7
clone size: -
D gene: -
V gene: TRBV20-1
CDR3 DNA: TGCAGTGCTCCAGCGGGGAGGGGGACCTACGAGCAGTACTTC
CDR3 protein: CSAPAGRGTYEQYF

J gene: TRBJ2-3
clone size: many
D gene: -
V gene: TRBV6-5
CDR3 DNA: TGTGCCAGCAGTTACGGACAAGTCGGAGATACGCAGTATTTT
CDR3 protein: CASSYGQVGDTQYF

J gene: TRBJ2-1
clone size: few
D gene: -
V gene: TRBV11-2
CDR3 DNA: TGTGCCAGCACCTCCTTCCCTGGGGAGCAGTTCTTC
CDR3 protein: CASTSFPGEQFF

J gene: TRBJ2-7
clone size: many
D gene: TRBD1
V gene: TRBV10-3
CDR3 DNA: TGTGCCATCAGCACAACCGGGACAGGGTCATACGAGCAGTACTTC
CDR3 protein: CAISTTGTGSYEQYF

J gene: TRBJ1-1
clone size: -
D gene: -
V gene: TRBV5-6
CDR3 DNA: TGTGCCAGCACCTTGCTGGGGAGTCGAGGGGGAATTACTGAAGCTTTCTTT
CDR3 protein: CASTLLGSRGGITEAFF

J gene: TRBJ2-5
clone size: few
D gene: TRBD2
V gene: TRBV25-1
CDR3 DNA: TGTGCCAGCAGTGAATTGGGAGCGGGGAGGGAAGAGACCCAGTACTTC
CDR3 protein: CASSELGAGREETQYF

J gene: TRBJ2-3
clone size: -
D gene: TRBD2
V gene: TRBV28
CDR3 DNA: TGTGCCAGCAGTGATACTAGCGGGGTAGAGGTGCAGTATTTT
CDR3 protein: CASSDTSGVEVQYF

J gene: TRBJ2-1
clone size: -
D gene: TRBD1
V gene: TRBV20-1
CDR3 DNA: TGCAGTGCTAGAAGACAGGGGGTATACAATGAGCAGTTCTTC
CDR3 protein: CSARRQGVYNEQFF

J gene: TRBJ2-7
clone size: many
D gene: -
V gene: TRBV7-3
CDR3 DNA: TGTGCCAGCAGCTTAGGGGACAACTACGAGCAGTACTTC
CDR3 protein: CASSLGDNYEQYF

J gene: TRBJ2-5
clone size: -
D gene: TRBD2
V gene: TRBV7-2
CDR3 DNA: TGTGCCAGCAGCTCACGGAGCGGGGGGGCCGGTGAGACCCAGTACTTC
CDR3 protein: CASSSRSGGAGETQYF

J gene: TRBJ1-2
clone size: few
D gene: -
V gene: TRBV4-1
CDR3 DNA: TGCGCCAGCAGCCATCCATTAACGGGGCTGTATGGCTACACCTTC
CDR3 protein: CASSHPLTGLYGYTF

J gene: TRBJ1-2
clone size: few
D gene: -
V gene: TRBV19
CDR3 DNA: TGTGCCAGTACCCCGGGCCTCTGGTCTGGCTACACCTTC
CDR3 protein: CASTPGLWSGYTF